This TCR beta chain came from a study of Tregs in tolerant kidney transplant recipients. Related graft donors supplied nonmyeloablative bone marrow transplants, and mixed chimerism was transient. Trimming left V 0 bases short and J 5 bases short, with 11 bases between. This CDR3 is 14 amino acids long. The V gene's germline CDR1 is SGHRS and CDR2 YFSETQ. The table came from immunoSEQ multiplex PCR; TCRdb's copy has only in-frame clones and leaves some out. In the table there are roughly 86,000 clones, 80% to 95% of which are singletons. The clonotype originates from a human patient who received a combined kidney and bone marrow transplant. Some T cells may be transferred from the graft donor. The chain couples TRBV5-1 to TRBJ2-5, with D perhaps TRBD1 (5 bases). Sequenced here: CD4+ T cells from blood (PBMCs), sampled 12 months after the transplant. CDR3 nucleotide sequence: TGCGCCAGCAGCTTGGCTCAGGGCCCCGAGACCCAGTACTTC. Translating it yields CASSLAQGPETQYF.